This T cell receptor beta chain is from a study of T cell responses to AZD1222 COVID-19 vaccine. This CDR3 has 15 amino acids. Germline V gene data show CDR1 as SGHTA and CDR2 as FQGNSA. J was trimmed by 4 bases and V by 4 bases; bases with no gene match: 8. Produced via immunoSEQ multiplex PCR; TCRdb's table is partial and in-frame only. Counted here are roughly 100,000 clones, less than 95% occurring once; the ten biggest clones make up around 4.8%. Sample: peripheral blood, taken on day 0 of AZD1222 vaccination. The V and J genes are TRBV7-2 and TRBJ2-3; 7 bases are a match to TRBD1. This TCR derives from an adult in good health. For the CDR3, the DNA is TGTGCCAGCAGCTCGGCAGGGGGATGGGCAGATACGCAGTATTTT. It is translated as CASSSAGGWADTQYF.